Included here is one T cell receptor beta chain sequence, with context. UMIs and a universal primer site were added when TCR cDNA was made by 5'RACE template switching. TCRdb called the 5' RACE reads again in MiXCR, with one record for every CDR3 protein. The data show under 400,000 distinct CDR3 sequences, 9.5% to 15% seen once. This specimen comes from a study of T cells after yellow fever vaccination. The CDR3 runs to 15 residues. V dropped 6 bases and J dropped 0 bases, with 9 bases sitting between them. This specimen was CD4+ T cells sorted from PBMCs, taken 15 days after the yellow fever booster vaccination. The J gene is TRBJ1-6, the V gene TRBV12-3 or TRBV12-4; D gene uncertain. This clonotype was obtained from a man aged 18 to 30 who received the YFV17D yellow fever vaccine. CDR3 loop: CASSPQSSYNSPLHF. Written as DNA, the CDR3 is TGTGCCAGCAGCCCCCAGAGCTCCTATAATTCACCCCTCCACTTT.